These T cell receptor beta chains were read from a single sample in a study of blood T cell repertoires in COVID-19. Measured with immunoSEQ multiplex PCR; TCRdb has only the in-frame clones, and not every one. The data hold 250,000 to 300,000 clones, with about 83% observed a single time. What was sequenced was peripheral blood. The receptors shown here come from a man older than 75 with acute or convalescent COVID-19. Both conserved end residues are part of each CDR3. A D gene is named only where the DNA matches it firmly. Clone size is given for some rows only: seen once, a few or many times, or a class if the clone is expanded.

d_call	cdr3_length	v_call	clone_size	j_call	cdr3_nt	cdr3_aa
NA	14	TRBV6-5	NA	TRBJ2-2	TGTGCCAGCAGTTATAATGTGAACACCGGGGAGCTGTTTTTT	CASSYNVNTGELFF
NA	14	TRBV3-1/TRBV3-2	NA	TRBJ2-1	TGTGCCAGCAGCCCCATAACGTTACAAAATGAGCAGTTCTTC	CASSPITLQNEQFF
TRBD1	14	TRBV24-1	NA	TRBJ2-5	TGTGCCACCAGGGAAACAGGGGACGGAGAGACCCAGTACTTC	CATRETGDGETQYF
NA	12	TRBV2	NA	TRBJ1-5	TGTGCCAGCAGTAGGGGCAGTCAGCCCCAGCATTTT	CASSRGSQPQHF
NA	16	TRBV6-1	NA	TRBJ1-5	TGTGCCAGCAGTGAAATGATTTTTACAGGGAACCAGCCCCAGCATTTT	CASSEMIFTGNQPQHF
TRBD2	14	TRBV15	NA	TRBJ2-3	TGTGCCGCCCGGACTAGCGGGCGCACAGATACGCAGTATTTT	CAARTSGRTDTQYF
NA	14	TRBV4-2	NA	TRBJ1-1	TGTGCCAGCAGCCAAGATTCAAAGAACACTGAAGCTTTCTTT	CASSQDSKNTEAFF
NA	14	TRBV5-6	NA	TRBJ1-6	TGTGCCAGCAGCTTGGACAGGGAGAATTCACCCCTCCACTTT	CASSLDRENSPLHF
TRBD1	13	TRBV2	NA	TRBJ1-3	TGTGCCAGCCGGACAGGGGCTGGAAACACCATATATTTT	CASRTGAGNTIYF
TRBD1	15	TRBV3-1/TRBV3-2	few	TRBJ1-2	TGTGCCAGCAGCCCTGGGACAGGGGAGTTGTATGGCTACACCTTC	CASSPGTGELYGYTF